Included here is one T cell receptor (beta chain) sequence, with context. The antigen is unknown. Profiling relied on immunoSEQ multiplex PCR, and the TCRdb table lists in-frame clones only, not all of them. The profile covers about 45,000 clones, with roughly 79% appearing a single time and roughly a sixth taken by the ten largest. The data stem from a study of T cells in localized non-small cell lung cancer. Study-wide points: A denser population of T cells in blood accompanied longer overall survival. Tumor showed lower T cell clonality than uninvolved adjacent lung, where it was highest.

The CDR3 totals 13 residues. V dropped 5 bases and J dropped 6 bases, with 11 bases sitting between them. Germline V gives CDR1 SGHVS, CDR2 FNYEAQ. The TCR comes from a man aged 40 to 70 with stage III lung adenocarcinoma. Source: peripheral blood mononuclear cells, taken before any cancer treatment. The chain couples TRBV7-6 to TRBJ2-1, with D tentatively TRBD1 or TRBD2 (5 bases each). CDR3 region: CASSQGPRNEQFF. DNA of the CDR3: TGTGCCAGCAGCCAGGGACCTCGCAATGAGCAGTTCTTC.